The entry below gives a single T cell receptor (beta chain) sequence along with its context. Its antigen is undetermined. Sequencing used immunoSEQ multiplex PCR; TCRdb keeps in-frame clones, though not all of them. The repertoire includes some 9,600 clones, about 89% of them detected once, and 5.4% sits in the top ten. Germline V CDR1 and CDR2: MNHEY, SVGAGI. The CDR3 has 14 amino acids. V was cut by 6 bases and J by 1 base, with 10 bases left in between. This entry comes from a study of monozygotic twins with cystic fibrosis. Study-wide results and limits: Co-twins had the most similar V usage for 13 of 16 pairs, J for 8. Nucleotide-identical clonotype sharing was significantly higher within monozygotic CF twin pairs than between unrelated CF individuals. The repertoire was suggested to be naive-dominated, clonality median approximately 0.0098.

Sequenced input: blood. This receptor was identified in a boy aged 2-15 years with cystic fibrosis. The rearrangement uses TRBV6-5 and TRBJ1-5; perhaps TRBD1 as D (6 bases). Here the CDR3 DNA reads TGTGCCAGCAGCCGAGGACAGAGCAATCAGCCCCAGCATTTT. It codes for CASSRGQSNQPQHF.